These T cell receptor beta chains were read from a single sample in a study of persistence of HIV-infected CD4 T cells. These TCRs' antigens remain unknown. Sequencing used immunoSEQ multiplex PCR; TCRdb keeps in-frame clones, though not all of them. The repertoire holds some 30,000 clones, with about 80% as singletons. The sequencing used CD4+ T cells sorted from PBMCs after roughly 18-hour stimulation, collected from a patient who received antiretroviral therapy. Receptor source: an adult woman with HIV who was CMV-seropositive. Both conserved end residues are part of each CDR3. The order of the fields is CDR3 protein, CDR3 DNA, V gene, clone size, D gene, J gene. A D gene is named only where the DNA matches it firmly. A clone size is listed for some rows: how often the clone was seen (once, few, many), or a class if it is expanded.

CDR3aa: CASRLGTPYEQYF
CDR3nt: TGTGCCAGCAGACTCGGGACACCCTACGAGCAGTACTTC
v_gene: TRBV7-8
abundance: .
d_gene: .
j_gene: TRBJ2-7

CDR3aa: CASSLNTNTEAFF
CDR3nt: TGTGCCAGCAGTTTAAACACGAACACTGAAGCTTTCTTT
v_gene: TRBV12-3/TRBV12-4
abundance: few
d_gene: .
j_gene: TRBJ1-1

CDR3aa: CASSLGGDRGIGYTF
CDR3nt: TGCGCCAGCAGCCTTGGCGGGGACAGGGGAATTGGCTACACCTTC
v_gene: TRBV5-1
abundance: few
d_gene: TRBD1
j_gene: TRBJ1-2

CDR3aa: CASSGDRLGYGYTF
CDR3nt: TGTGCCAGCTCAGGGGACCGCCTTGGTTATGGCTACACCTTC
v_gene: TRBV18
abundance: few
d_gene: .
j_gene: TRBJ1-2

CDR3aa: CASSYQGLGEAFF
CDR3nt: TGTGCCAGCAGTTATCAGGGCTTGGGTGAAGCTTTCTTT
v_gene: TRBV6-2/TRBV6-3
abundance: .
d_gene: .
j_gene: TRBJ1-1

CDR3aa: CASSFFSTVNTGELFF
CDR3nt: TGCGCCAGCAGCTTCTTCTCGACAGTTAACACCGGGGAGCTGTTTTTT
v_gene: TRBV5-1
abundance: .
d_gene: .
j_gene: TRBJ2-2

CDR3aa: CASSHYGTGGIGTRGTEAFF
CDR3nt: TGTGCCAGCTCGCACTACGGGACAGGGGGCATAGGAACGCGGGGCACTGAAGCTTTCTTT
v_gene: TRBV18
abundance: .
d_gene: TRBD1
j_gene: TRBJ1-1

CDR3aa: CASSLAGDNYGYTF
CDR3nt: TGCGCCAGCAGCTTGGCGGGGGATAACTATGGCTACACCTTC
v_gene: TRBV5-1
abundance: .
d_gene: .
j_gene: TRBJ1-2

CDR3aa: CAGRESGYNEQFF
CDR3nt: TGTGCCGGTCGGGAGTCCGGGTACAATGAGCAGTTCTTC
v_gene: TRBV12-3/TRBV12-4
abundance: .
d_gene: .
j_gene: TRBJ2-1

CDR3aa: CASRQKGKLFF
CDR3nt: TGTGCCAGCAGACAGAAGGGAAAACTGTTTTTT
v_gene: TRBV6-5
abundance: .
d_gene: .
j_gene: TRBJ1-4

CDR3aa: CASGLGAATDTQYF
CDR3nt: TGTGCTAGTGGTTTGGGGGCAGCCACAGATACGCAGTATTTT
v_gene: TRBV12-5
abundance: .
d_gene: .
j_gene: TRBJ2-3

CDR3aa: CASSRTRNEQFF
CDR3nt: TGTGCCAGCAGCCGAACCAGGAATGAGCAGTTCTTC
v_gene: TRBV3-1/TRBV3-2
abundance: .
d_gene: .
j_gene: TRBJ2-1

CDR3aa: CASSHGTGIGTGELFF
CDR3nt: TGTGCCAGCAGCCATGGGACAGGGATCGGCACCGGGGAGCTGTTTTTT
v_gene: TRBV14
abundance: .
d_gene: TRBD1
j_gene: TRBJ2-2

CDR3aa: CASSLTAGVNTYEQYF
CDR3nt: TGTGCCAGCAGCTTAACCGCGGGGGTAAACACCTACGAGCAGTACTTC
v_gene: TRBV7-3
abundance: once
d_gene: TRBD2
j_gene: TRBJ2-7

CDR3aa: CASSRNSANTEAFF
CDR3nt: TGCGCCAGCAGTAGGAATTCCGCGAACACTGAAGCTTTCTTT
v_gene: TRBV10-1
abundance: .
d_gene: .
j_gene: TRBJ1-1

CDR3aa: CASSPGRGLSYNEQFF
CDR3nt: TGTGCCAGCAGCCCCGGGAGGGGACTATCCTACAATGAGCAGTTCTTC
v_gene: TRBV9
abundance: .
d_gene: TRBD2
j_gene: TRBJ2-1

CDR3aa: CASSLRDSNEAFF
CDR3nt: TGTGCCAGCAGCTTAAGGGACAGCAATGAAGCTTTCTTT
v_gene: TRBV11-1
abundance: .
d_gene: TRBD1
j_gene: TRBJ1-1

CDR3aa: CASSIGVRETQYF
CDR3nt: TGTGCCAGCAGCATCGGGGTCAGGGAGACCCAGTACTTC
v_gene: TRBV2
abundance: .
d_gene: .
j_gene: TRBJ2-5

CDR3aa: CASSQVGVGNTIYF
CDR3nt: TGCGCCAGCAGCCAAGTGGGCGTCGGAAACACCATATATTTT
v_gene: TRBV4-1
abundance: .
d_gene: .
j_gene: TRBJ1-3

CDR3aa: CASSYAGTQSPLHF
CDR3nt: TGTGCCAGCAGTTACGCCGGGACACAATCACCCCTCCACTTT
v_gene: TRBV6-5
abundance: .
d_gene: .
j_gene: TRBJ1-6

CDR3aa: CATEQDSPRTQYF
CDR3nt: TGTGCCACCGAGCAGGACAGTCCGAGGACCCAGTACTTC
v_gene: TRBV10-3
abundance: .
d_gene: .
j_gene: TRBJ2-5

CDR3aa: CASSSDSAAYGYTF
CDR3nt: TGTGCCAGCAGCTCCGACAGCGCAGCTTATGGCTACACCTTC
v_gene: TRBV7-3
abundance: few
d_gene: .
j_gene: TRBJ1-2

CDR3aa: CASSLGLYNEQFF
CDR3nt: TGTGCCAGCAGTTTAGGTCTCTACAATGAGCAGTTCTTC
v_gene: TRBV12-3/TRBV12-4
abundance: .
d_gene: .
j_gene: TRBJ2-1

CDR3aa: CSVDVGTPGSPLHF
CDR3nt: TGCAGCGTTGACGTCGGGACCCCCGGTTCACCCCTCCACTTT
v_gene: TRBV29-1
abundance: .
d_gene: .
j_gene: TRBJ1-6

CDR3aa: CASSPGQALNEKLFF
CDR3nt: TGTGCCAGCAGCCCAGGACAGGCTCTTAATGAAAAACTGTTTTTT
v_gene: TRBV7-8
abundance: .
d_gene: TRBD1
j_gene: TRBJ1-4

CDR3aa: CASSLLSQGESIQYF
CDR3nt: TGTGCCAGCAGCTTGTTATCACAGGGGGAGAGCATTCAGTACTTC
v_gene: TRBV7-3
abundance: .
d_gene: TRBD1
j_gene: TRBJ2-4

CDR3aa: CATPAEGASGYTF
CDR3nt: TGTGCCACTCCGGCGGAGGGGGCATCTGGCTACACCTTC
v_gene: TRBV18
abundance: .
d_gene: TRBD1
j_gene: TRBJ1-2

CDR3aa: CASSPHPGVENYGYTF
CDR3nt: TGTGCCAGCAGCCCCCACCCAGGGGTTGAGAACTATGGCTACACCTTC
v_gene: TRBV9
abundance: .
d_gene: .
j_gene: TRBJ1-2

CDR3aa: CASSAQAAGWMYNEQFF
CDR3nt: TGTGCCAGCAGCGCTCAAGCAGCGGGGTGGATGTACAATGAGCAGTTCTTC
v_gene: TRBV9
abundance: .
d_gene: TRBD2
j_gene: TRBJ2-1

CDR3aa: CASTIGGNSGANVLTF
CDR3nt: TGTGCCAGTACGATAGGGGGAAACTCTGGGGCCAACGTCCTGACTTTC
v_gene: TRBV19
abundance: .
d_gene: .
j_gene: TRBJ2-6

CDR3aa: CASSLETYGYTF
CDR3nt: TGTGCCAGCAGCTTAGAAACTTATGGCTACACCTTC
v_gene: TRBV7-9
abundance: .
d_gene: .
j_gene: TRBJ1-2

CDR3aa: CASSPVGGGANVLTF
CDR3nt: TGTGCCAGCTCACCAGTGGGCGGTGGGGCCAACGTCCTGACTTTC
v_gene: TRBV18
abundance: .
d_gene: .
j_gene: TRBJ2-6

CDR3aa: CASSSTGENGYTF
CDR3nt: TGTGCCAGCAGCTCGACAGGGGAGAATGGCTACACCTTC
v_gene: TRBV9
abundance: .
d_gene: TRBD1
j_gene: TRBJ1-2

CDR3aa: CASSFGLAGGPGDTQYF
CDR3nt: TGTGCCAGTAGTTTCGGACTAGCGGGGGGACCCGGAGATACGCAGTATTTT
v_gene: TRBV19
abundance: .
d_gene: TRBD2
j_gene: TRBJ2-3

CDR3aa: CASSPQGGLGDTQYF
CDR3nt: TGTGCCAGTAGTCCTCAAGGGGGGCTCGGAGATACGCAGTATTTT
v_gene: TRBV19
abundance: .
d_gene: .
j_gene: TRBJ2-3

CDR3aa: CASSHGQGSGPMNTEAFF
CDR3nt: TGTGCCAGCAGCCACGGACAGGGGTCGGGACCAATGAACACTGAAGCTTTCTTT
v_gene: TRBV4-2
abundance: once
d_gene: TRBD1
j_gene: TRBJ1-1

CDR3aa: CASSHREGQAPLHF
CDR3nt: TGTGCCAGCAGCCACAGGGAAGGTCAGGCACCCCTCCACTTT
v_gene: TRBV5-5
abundance: .
d_gene: .
j_gene: TRBJ1-6

CDR3aa: CASSEAQYGYTF
CDR3nt: TGTGCCAGCAGTGAAGCACAGTATGGCTACACCTTC
v_gene: TRBV6-1
abundance: once
d_gene: .
j_gene: TRBJ1-2

CDR3aa: CASRTGRGNTEAFF
CDR3nt: TGCGCCAGCAGAACGGGACGGGGTAACACTGAAGCTTTCTTT
v_gene: TRBV5-1
abundance: .
d_gene: .
j_gene: TRBJ1-1

CDR3aa: CATSRVDRGTGNTIYF
CDR3nt: TGTGCCACCAGCAGAGTGGACAGGGGGACTGGAAACACCATATATTTT
v_gene: TRBV15
abundance: .
d_gene: TRBD1
j_gene: TRBJ1-3

CDR3aa: CASTIWRGGETQYF
CDR3nt: TGCGCCAGCACCATCTGGCGGGGGGGAGAGACCCAGTACTTC
v_gene: TRBV5-1
abundance: .
d_gene: TRBD2
j_gene: TRBJ2-5

CDR3aa: CASSYRGLRNTEAFF
CDR3nt: TGTGCCAGCAGTTACCGGGGGCTGAGGAACACTGAAGCTTTCTTT
v_gene: TRBV6-5
abundance: once
d_gene: .
j_gene: TRBJ1-1

CDR3aa: CASSLGGPADTQYF
CDR3nt: TGTGCCAGCAGCCTCGGGGGCCCAGCAGATACGCAGTATTTT
v_gene: TRBV5-4
abundance: once
d_gene: .
j_gene: TRBJ2-3

CDR3aa: CASRPDAWGEQYF
CDR3nt: TGTGCCAGCAGGCCGGACGCTTGGGGCGAGCAGTACTTC
v_gene: TRBV6-5
abundance: .
d_gene: .
j_gene: TRBJ2-7

CDR3aa: CASSIRHRGDGYTF
CDR3nt: TGTGCCAGTAGTATAAGGCACAGGGGGGACGGCTACACCTTC
v_gene: TRBV19
abundance: .
d_gene: TRBD1
j_gene: TRBJ1-2

CDR3aa: CASSIVRRATGELFF
CDR3nt: TGTGCCAGTAGTATCGTTCGCAGGGCCACCGGGGAGCTGTTTTTT
v_gene: TRBV19
abundance: .
d_gene: .
j_gene: TRBJ2-2

CDR3aa: CASSPREARELFF
CDR3nt: TGTGCCAGCAGCCCTCGAGAAGCGCGGGAGCTGTTTTTT
v_gene: TRBV2
abundance: .
d_gene: .
j_gene: TRBJ2-2

CDR3aa: CASSFRTSGSYEQYF
CDR3nt: TGTGCCAGCAGCTTCAGGACTAGCGGCTCCTACGAGCAGTACTTC
v_gene: TRBV7-2
abundance: .
d_gene: TRBD2
j_gene: TRBJ2-7

CDR3aa: CASSLVGKGTDTQYF
CDR3nt: TGCGCCAGCAGCTTGGTTGGGAAAGGGACAGATACGCAGTATTTT
v_gene: TRBV5-1
abundance: .
d_gene: .
j_gene: TRBJ2-3

CDR3aa: CASSILAGDTDTQYF
CDR3nt: TGTGCCAGTAGTATCTTAGCGGGGGACACAGATACGCAGTATTTT
v_gene: TRBV19
abundance: .
d_gene: TRBD2
j_gene: TRBJ2-3

CDR3aa: CASSDGNYNEQFF
CDR3nt: TGTGCCAGCAGTGACGGGAACTACAATGAGCAGTTCTTC
v_gene: TRBV6-1
abundance: few
d_gene: .
j_gene: TRBJ2-1

CDR3aa: CASNGVNTGELFF
CDR3nt: TGTGCCAGCAACGGAGTAAACACCGGGGAGCTGTTTTTT
v_gene: TRBV5-4
abundance: .
d_gene: .
j_gene: TRBJ2-2

CDR3aa: CASSFRQRRIDEKLFF
CDR3nt: TGTGCCAGCAGTTTTCGGCAGAGACGGATCGATGAAAAACTGTTTTTT
v_gene: TRBV28
abundance: .
d_gene: .
j_gene: TRBJ1-4

CDR3aa: CASSFRQGEKLFF
CDR3nt: TGTGCCAGCAGTTTCCGACAGGGTGAAAAACTGTTTTTT
v_gene: TRBV5-4
abundance: .
d_gene: TRBD1
j_gene: TRBJ1-4

CDR3aa: CASSEGQSIF
CDR3nt: TGTGCCAGCAGTGAAGGACAGAGCATCTTC
v_gene: TRBV6-1
abundance: .
d_gene: .
j_gene: TRBJ1-2

CDR3aa: CASSLSSGPDTQYF
CDR3nt: TGCGCCAGCAGCTTAAGTAGCGGGCCAGATACGCAGTATTTT
v_gene: TRBV5-1
abundance: .
d_gene: TRBD2
j_gene: TRBJ2-3